This section outlines one T cell receptor (beta chain) sequence together with its context. As yet, its antigen is unknown. Trimming left V 3 bases short and J 6 bases short, with 18 bases between. The CDR3 spans 15 residues. Germline V gene lookup returns CDR1 SGHTA and CDR2 FQGNSA. TCRdb analysed the reads with MiXCR anew, one entry per CDR3 protein. The sample lists about 260,000 distinct CDR3 sequences; around 15% were seen once. The source of the sample is a study of T cell repertoires in cytomegalovirus infection. Looking at the study overall: CMV infection and matching HLA type were both indicated by public TCR beta signatures. Study results and limitations: HLA-C-restricted TCR beta clonotypes specific for CMV led the ex vivo response.

Sequences were obtained from PBMCs. This TCR was sampled from a human donor in good health (CMV status not recorded). Some clones in this sample may be carry-over from other donors' samples. This chain joins TRBV7-2 and TRBJ2-7; D perhaps matches TRBD2 (6 bases). The CDR3, as DNA: TGTGCCAGCAGCTTGTCTCGGGGGACCCGGAGCGAGCAGTACTTC. Its protein product is CASSLSRGTRSEQYF.